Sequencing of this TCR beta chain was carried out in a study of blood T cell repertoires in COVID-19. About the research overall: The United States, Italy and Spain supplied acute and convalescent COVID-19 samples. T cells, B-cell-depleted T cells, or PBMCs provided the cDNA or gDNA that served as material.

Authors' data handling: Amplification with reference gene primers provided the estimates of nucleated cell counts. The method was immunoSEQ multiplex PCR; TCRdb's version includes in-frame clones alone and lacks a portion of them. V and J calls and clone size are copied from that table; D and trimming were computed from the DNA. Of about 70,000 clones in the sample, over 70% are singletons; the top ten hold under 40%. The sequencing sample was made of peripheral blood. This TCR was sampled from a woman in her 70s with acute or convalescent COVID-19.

The CDR3 DNA reads as TGTGCCAGCAGCCCAGTCGGAGGGTTCCCTCAGGTTTATGGCTACACCTTC. As protein: CASSPVGGFPQVYGYTF. V usage is TRBV28 and J usage is TRBJ1-2; D is unclear. V lost 6 bases and J 5 bases, leaving 25 bases between the germline ends. CDR3 size: 17 residues. The germline CDR1 and CDR2 sequences are MDHEN and SYDVKM.